The 11 T cell receptor beta chains listed next were all sequenced from one sample in a study of STAT3 mutations in large granular lymphocyte leukemia. Study-level results: At least one immunodominant TCR beta clonotype appeared in every T-cell large granular lymphocyte leukemia patient.

Which antigens these TCRs recognize remains unknown. Sequencing was performed with immunoSEQ multiplex PCR; in TCRdb, only in-frame clones are kept and a portion is missing. The data contain some 13,000 clones, roughly nine tenths of them singletons. What was sequenced was peripheral blood mononuclear cells. Every receptor here comes from a man aged 40-50 years with T-cell large granular lymphocyte leukemia. Some clones in this sample may be carry-over from other donors' samples.

As DNA, the CDR3 is TGTGCCAGCAGGGGCCAGGGGGCGGGTAATTCACCCCTCCACTTT. Translated: CASRGQGAGNSPLHF. This chain links TRBV27 with TRBJ1-6; TRBD1 aligns across 8 bases. The CDR3 spans 15 residues. Germline V gene sequence: CDR1 MNHEY, CDR2 SMNVEV (reference sequence). The V segment lost 6 bases and the J segment 6 bases; nucleotides outside the gene matches: 7.

The V gene is TRBV2, the J gene TRBJ2-2; no reliable D call. Germline CDR1 reads SNHLY; CDR2 reads FYNNEI. This CDR3 spans 15 amino acids. V was clipped by 8 bases and J by 3 bases, with 16 bases between them. CDR3: CASSQASRYTGELFF. The CDR3 DNA follows: TGTGCCAGCTCCCAGGCTTCCCGGTACACCGGGGAGCTGTTTTTT.

The genes are TRBV6-1 and TRBJ1-5; weak D call: TRBD1 (6 bases). Trimming took 2 bases from V and 2 from J, leaving 16 bases between them. CDR3 size: 17 residues. Germline CDR1 is MNHNS and CDR2 is SASEGT. The CDR3 loop reads CASSETRWGARNQPQHF. CDR3 DNA: TGTGCCAGCAGTGAAACTCGTTGGGGGGCTCGCAATCAGCCCCAGCATTTT.

The chain combines TRBV30 with TRBJ1-6; perhaps TRBD1 as D (5 bases). V was pared by 0 bases and J by 6 bases, with 18 bases between. CDR3 size: 17 residues. The germline V gene has CDR1 GTSNPN and CDR2 SVGIG (reference sequence). CDR3 loop: CAWSVSPPDRLNSPLHF. The CDR3 DNA sequence: TGTGCCTGGAGTGTCTCCCCCCCTGACAGACTTAATTCACCCCTCCACTTT.

V gene TRBV2 combines with J gene TRBJ1-2, with TRBD1 matching 7 bases. CDR1 is SNHLY and CDR2 is FYNNEI in the germline V gene. Trimming at V came to 2 bases and at J to 4 bases, leaving 7 bases not matched to a gene. This CDR3 has 15 residues. The CDR3 region is CASSEMDRLGYGYTF. The DNA of the CDR3 is TGTGCCAGCAGTGAAATGGACAGGTTGGGCTATGGCTACACCTTC.

This clone was found a few times. The junction shows a germline mismatch at one end, possibly a read error. This CDR3 is also generated by other DNA sequences in the sample. The chain recombines TRBV5-4 with TRBJ2-3; D gene uncertain. Germline CDR1 and CDR2: SGHNT and YYREEE (reference sequence). The CDR3 totals 13 residues. The CDR3 here is CASSLDPTDTQYF. The CDR3, as DNA: TGTGCCAGCAGTTTGGACCCAACAGATACGCAGTATTTT. Filled out from reference TRBV5-4 and TRBJ2-3, the complete variable domain reads ETGVTQSPTHLIKTRGQQVTLRCSSQSGHNTVSWYQQALGQGPQFIFQYYREEENGRGNFPPRFSGLQFPNYSSELNVNALELDDSALYLCASSLDPTDTQYFGPGTRLTVL.

The CDR3 protein is CASSFLPGGQETQYF. CDR3 sequence (DNA): TGTGCCAGCAGCTTTCTTCCGGGAGGGCAAGAGACCCAGTACTTC. The rearrangement links TRBV5-4 to TRBJ2-5; TRBD2 matches 8 bases. Per germline, CDR1 SGHNT and CDR2 YYREEE (reference sequence). After removal of 2 bases from V and 2 bases from J, the junction contained 5 bases not matched to a gene. The CDR3 runs 15 residues. Filled out from reference TRBV5-4 and TRBJ2-5, the complete variable domain reads ETGVTQSPTHLIKTRGQQVTLRCSSQSGHNTVSWYQQALGQGPQFIFQYYREEENGRGNFPPRFSGLQFPNYSSELNVNALELDDSALYLCASSFLPGGQETQYFGPGTRLLVL.

This chain joins TRBV5-6 and TRBJ2-5; the D gene is possibly TRBD2 (5 bases). Looked up from germline, CDR1 is SGHDT and CDR2 is YYEEEE. This CDR3 has 13 amino acids. Trimming removed 4 bases at V and 4 bases at J, with 11 bases between. The CDR3 coding sequence is TGTGCCAGCAGCCAGGAGGTTGGAGAGACCCAGTACTTC. It translates to CASSQEVGETQYF.

The V call is TRBV7-9, the J call TRBJ2-1, with 13 bases identical to TRBD2. The V segment lost 5 bases and the J segment 7 bases; nucleotides outside the gene matches: 8. The CDR3 runs to 16 residues. Germline V lookup: CDR1 SEHNR, CDR2 FQNEAQ (reference sequence). The CDR3 reads CASSPGLAGLGNEQFF. The CDR3 DNA is TGTGCCAGCAGCCCGGGACTAGCGGGGCTGGGTAATGAGCAGTTCTTC.

This clone was detected only once. This sequence joins TRBV5-1 and TRBJ2-3, with 8 bases fitting TRBD1. J lost 2 bases, V lost 2 bases, and 7 bases had no gene match. CDR3 length: 16 amino acids. Per the germline V gene, CDR1 is SGHRS and CDR2 is YFSETQ. In DNA, the CDR3 is TGCGCCAGCAGCTTCGGGCGGGACAGGCCCACAGATACGCAGTATTTT. This gives the protein CASSFGRDRPTDTQYF.

The chain employs TRBV28 and TRBJ1-2; D gene uncertain. This CDR3 is built from 14 residues. V dropped 6 bases and J dropped 1 base, with 12 bases sitting between them. Germline V CDR1 and CDR2: MDHEN, SYDVKM. CDR3 protein: CASSLIRDNYGYTF. DNA for the CDR3: TGTGCCAGCAGCTTAATAAGGGATAACTATGGCTACACCTTC.